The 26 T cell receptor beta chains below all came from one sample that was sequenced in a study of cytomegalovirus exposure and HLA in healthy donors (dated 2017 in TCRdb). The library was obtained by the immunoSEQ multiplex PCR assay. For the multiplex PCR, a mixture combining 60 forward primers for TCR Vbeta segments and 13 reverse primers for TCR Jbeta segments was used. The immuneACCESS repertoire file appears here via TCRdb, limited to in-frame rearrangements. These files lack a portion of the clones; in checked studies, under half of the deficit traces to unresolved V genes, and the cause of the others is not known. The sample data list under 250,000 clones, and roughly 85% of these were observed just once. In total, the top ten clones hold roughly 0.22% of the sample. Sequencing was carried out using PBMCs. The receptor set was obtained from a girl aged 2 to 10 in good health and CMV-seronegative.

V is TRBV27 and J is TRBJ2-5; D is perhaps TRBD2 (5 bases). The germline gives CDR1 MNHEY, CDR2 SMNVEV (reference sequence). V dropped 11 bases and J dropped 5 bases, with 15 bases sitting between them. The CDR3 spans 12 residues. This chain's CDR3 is CAPHVRGETQYF. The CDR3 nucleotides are TGTGCCCCCCATGTCCGAGGGGAGACCCAGTACTTC.

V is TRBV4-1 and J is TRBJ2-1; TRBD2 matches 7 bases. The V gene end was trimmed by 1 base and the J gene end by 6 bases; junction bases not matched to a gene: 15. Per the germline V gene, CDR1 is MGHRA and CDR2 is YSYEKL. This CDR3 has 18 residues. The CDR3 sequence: CASSQVGGGGGYPNEQFF. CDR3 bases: TGCGCCAGCAGCCAAGTTGGGGGAGGCGGGGGTTACCCCAATGAGCAGTTCTTC.

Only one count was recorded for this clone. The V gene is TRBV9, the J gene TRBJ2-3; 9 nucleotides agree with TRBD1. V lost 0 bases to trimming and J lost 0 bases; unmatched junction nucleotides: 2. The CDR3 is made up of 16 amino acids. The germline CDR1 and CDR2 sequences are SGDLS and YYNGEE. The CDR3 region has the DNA TGTGCCAGCAGCGTAGAGGGACAGGGAAGCACAGATACGCAGTATTTT. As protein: CASSVEGQGSTDTQYF.

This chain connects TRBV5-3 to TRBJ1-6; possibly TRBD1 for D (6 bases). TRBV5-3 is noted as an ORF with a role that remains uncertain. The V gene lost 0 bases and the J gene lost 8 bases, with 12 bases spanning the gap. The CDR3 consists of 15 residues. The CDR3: CARSLELQGHSPLHF. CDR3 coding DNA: TGTGCCAGAAGCTTGGAGTTACAGGGACATTCACCCCTCCACTTT.

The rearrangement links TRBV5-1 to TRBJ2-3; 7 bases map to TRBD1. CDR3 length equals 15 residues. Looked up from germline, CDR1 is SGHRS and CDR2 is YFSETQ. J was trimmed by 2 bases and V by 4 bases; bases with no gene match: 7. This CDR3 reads CASSPDRTLTDTQYF. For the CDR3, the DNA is TGCGCCAGCAGCCCGGACAGGACCCTCACAGATACGCAGTATTTT.

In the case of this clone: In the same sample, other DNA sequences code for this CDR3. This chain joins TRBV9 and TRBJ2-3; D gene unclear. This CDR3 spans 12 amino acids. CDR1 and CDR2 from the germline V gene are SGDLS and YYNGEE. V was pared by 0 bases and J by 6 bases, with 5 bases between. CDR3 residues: CASSVVEDTQYF. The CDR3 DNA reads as TGTGCCAGCAGCGTAGTCGAGGATACGCAGTATTTT.

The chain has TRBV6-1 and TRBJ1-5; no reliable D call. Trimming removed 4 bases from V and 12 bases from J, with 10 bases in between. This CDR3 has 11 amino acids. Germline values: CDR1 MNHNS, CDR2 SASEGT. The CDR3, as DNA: TGTGCCAGCAGTGCGCGGGGTGTCCAGCATTTT. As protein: CASSARGVQHF.

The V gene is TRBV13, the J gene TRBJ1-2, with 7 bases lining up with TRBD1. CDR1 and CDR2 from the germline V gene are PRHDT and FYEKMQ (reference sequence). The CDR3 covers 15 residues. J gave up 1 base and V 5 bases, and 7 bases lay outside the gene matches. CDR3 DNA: TGTGCCAGCAGCCAGGTCCGGACAGGTAACTATGGCTACACCTTC. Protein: CASSQVRTGNYGYTF. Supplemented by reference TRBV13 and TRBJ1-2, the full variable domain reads AAGVIQSPRHLIKEKRETATLKCYPIPRHDTVYWYQQGPGQDPQFLISFYEKMQSDKGSIPDRFSAQQFSDYHSELNMSSLELGDSALYFCASSQVRTGNYGYTFGSGTRLTVV.

CDR3: CASSLGGQPTDTQYF. The CDR3 DNA reads TGCGCCAGCAGCCTGGGGGGACAACCCACAGATACGCAGTATTTT. The chain joins TRBV5-1 to TRBJ2-3; either TRBD1 or TRBD2 may fit D (6 bases each). From germline, CDR1 is SGHRS and CDR2 YFSETQ. The CDR3 has 15 residues. V lost 4 bases to trimming and J lost 2 bases, with 14 bases between them.

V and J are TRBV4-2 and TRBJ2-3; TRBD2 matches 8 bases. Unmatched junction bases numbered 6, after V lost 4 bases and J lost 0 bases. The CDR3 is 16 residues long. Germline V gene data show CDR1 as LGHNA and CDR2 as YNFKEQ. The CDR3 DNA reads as TGTGCCAGCAGCCCGACTAGCGTGGGGAGCACAGATACGCAGTATTTT. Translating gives CASSPTSVGSTDTQYF.

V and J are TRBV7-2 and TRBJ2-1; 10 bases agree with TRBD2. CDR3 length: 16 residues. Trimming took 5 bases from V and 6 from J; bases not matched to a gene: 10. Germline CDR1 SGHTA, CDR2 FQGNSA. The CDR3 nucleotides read TGTGCCAGCAGCACCCGACTAGCGGGTGCGAGCAATGAGCAGTTCTTC. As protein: CASSTRLAGASNEQFF.

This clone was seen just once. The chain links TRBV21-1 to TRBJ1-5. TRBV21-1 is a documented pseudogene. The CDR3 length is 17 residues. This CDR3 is CASSKERRSYSNQPQHF. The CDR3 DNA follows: TGTGCCAGCAGCAAAGAGAGGAGGTCGTATAGCAATCAGCCCCAGCATTTT.

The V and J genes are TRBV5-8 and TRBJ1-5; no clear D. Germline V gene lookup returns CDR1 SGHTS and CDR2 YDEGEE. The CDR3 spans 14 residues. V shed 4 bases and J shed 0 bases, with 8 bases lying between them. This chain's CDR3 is CASSNYYSNQPQHF. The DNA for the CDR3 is TGTGCCAGCAGCAACTACTATAGCAATCAGCCCCAGCATTTT.

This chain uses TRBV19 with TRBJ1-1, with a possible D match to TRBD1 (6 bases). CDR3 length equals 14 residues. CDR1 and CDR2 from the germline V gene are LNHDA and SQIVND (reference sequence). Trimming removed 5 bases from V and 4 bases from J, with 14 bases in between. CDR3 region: CASSGRGEFTEAFF. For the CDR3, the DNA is TGTGCCAGTAGTGGCAGGGGTGAATTCACTGAAGCTTTCTTT.

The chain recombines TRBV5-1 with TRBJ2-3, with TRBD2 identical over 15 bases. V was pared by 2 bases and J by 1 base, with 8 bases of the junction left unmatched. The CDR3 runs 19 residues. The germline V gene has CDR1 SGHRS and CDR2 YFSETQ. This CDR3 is CASSLGLAGGPVGTDTQYF. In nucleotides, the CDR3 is TGCGCCAGCAGCTTAGGACTAGCGGGAGGGCCGGTAGGCACAGATACGCAGTATTTT. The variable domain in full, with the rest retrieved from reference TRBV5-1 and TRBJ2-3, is KAGVTQTPRYLIKTRGQQVTLSCSPISGHRSVSWYQQTPGQGLQFLFEYFSETQRNKGNFPGRFSGRQFSNSRSEMNVSTLELGDSALYLCASSLGLAGGPVGTDTQYFGPGTRLTVL.

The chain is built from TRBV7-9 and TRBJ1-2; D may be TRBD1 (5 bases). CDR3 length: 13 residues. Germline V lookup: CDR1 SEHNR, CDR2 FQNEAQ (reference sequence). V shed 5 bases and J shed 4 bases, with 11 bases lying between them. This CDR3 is CASSTTVSYGYTF. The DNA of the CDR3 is TGTGCCAGCAGCACGACAGTTTCCTATGGCTACACCTTC. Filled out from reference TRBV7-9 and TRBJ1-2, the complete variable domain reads DTGVSQNPRHKITKRGQNVTFRCDPISEHNRLYWYRQTLGQGPEFLTYFQNEAQLEKSRLLSDRFSAERPKGSFSTLEIQRTEQGDSAMYLCASSTTVSYGYTFGSGTRLTVV.

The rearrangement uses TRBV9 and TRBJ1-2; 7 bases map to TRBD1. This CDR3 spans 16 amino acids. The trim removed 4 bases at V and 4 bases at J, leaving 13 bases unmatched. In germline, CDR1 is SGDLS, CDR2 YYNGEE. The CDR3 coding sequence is TGTGCCAGCAGCTCCTCGACAGGGCCAGCGCCCTATGGCTACACCTTC. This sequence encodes CASSSSTGPAPYGYTF.

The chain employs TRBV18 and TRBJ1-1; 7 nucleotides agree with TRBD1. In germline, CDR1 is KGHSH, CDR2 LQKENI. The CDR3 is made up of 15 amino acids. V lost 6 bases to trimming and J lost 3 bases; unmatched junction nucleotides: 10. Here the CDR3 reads CASSPRTGLDTEAFF. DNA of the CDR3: TGTGCCAGCTCCCCCAGGACAGGTCTAGACACTGAAGCTTTCTTT.

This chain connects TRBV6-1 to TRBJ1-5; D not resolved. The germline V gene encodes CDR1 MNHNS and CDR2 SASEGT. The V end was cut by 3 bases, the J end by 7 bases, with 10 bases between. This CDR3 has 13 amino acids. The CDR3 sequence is CASSELAAQPQHF. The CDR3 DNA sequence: TGTGCCAGCAGTGAGTTAGCGGCGCAGCCCCAGCATTTT.

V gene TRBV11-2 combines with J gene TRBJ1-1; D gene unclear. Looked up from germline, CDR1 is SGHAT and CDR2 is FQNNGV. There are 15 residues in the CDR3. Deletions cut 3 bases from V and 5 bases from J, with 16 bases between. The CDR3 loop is CASSFIGGEGTEAFF. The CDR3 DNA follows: TGTGCCAGCAGCTTCATTGGAGGAGAAGGAACTGAAGCTTTCTTT.

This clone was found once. In DNA, the CDR3 is TGCGCCAGCAGCTTGACACAGGGATCTTGGGGCTACACCTTC. Its protein is CASSLTQGSWGYTF. This rearrangement joins TRBV5-1 to TRBJ1-2; a weak D match, TRBD1 (6 bases). The length of the CDR3 is 14 residues. Trimming left V 1 base short and J 8 bases short, with 15 bases between. Germline V CDR1 and CDR2: SGHRS, YFSETQ.

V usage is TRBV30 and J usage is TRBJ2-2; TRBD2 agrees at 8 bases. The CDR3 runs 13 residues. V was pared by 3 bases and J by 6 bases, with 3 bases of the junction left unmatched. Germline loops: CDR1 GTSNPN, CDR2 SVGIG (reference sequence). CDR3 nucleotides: TGTGCCTGGAGCGGGGGGGCCTCCGGGGAGCTGTTTTTT. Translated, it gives CAWSGGASGELFF. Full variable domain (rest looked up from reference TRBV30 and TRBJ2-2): SQTIHQWPATLVQPVGSPLSLECTVEGTSNPNLYWYRQAAGRGLQLLFYSVGIGQISSEVPQNLSASRPQDRQFILSSKKLLLSDSGFYLCAWSGGASGELFFGEGSRLTVL.

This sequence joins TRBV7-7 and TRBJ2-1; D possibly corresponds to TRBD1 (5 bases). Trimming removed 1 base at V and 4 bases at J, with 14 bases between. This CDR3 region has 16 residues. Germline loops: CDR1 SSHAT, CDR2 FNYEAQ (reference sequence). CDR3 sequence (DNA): TGTGCCAGCAGCTTAGGTCCGAGACAGCCGTACAATGAGCAGTTCTTC. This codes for CASSLGPRQPYNEQFF.

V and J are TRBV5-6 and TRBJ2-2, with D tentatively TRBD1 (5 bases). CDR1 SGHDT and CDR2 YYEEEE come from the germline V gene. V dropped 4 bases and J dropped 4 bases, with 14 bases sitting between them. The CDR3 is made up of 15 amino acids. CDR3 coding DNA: TGTGCCAGCAGCCTACTTAGGACACCCACCGGGGAGCTGTTTTTT. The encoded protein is CASSLLRTPTGELFF. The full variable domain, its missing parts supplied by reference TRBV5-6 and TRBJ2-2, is DAGVTQSPTHLIKTRGQQVTLRCSPKSGHDTVSWYQQALGQGPQFIFQYYEEEERQRGNFPDRFSGHQFPNYSSELNVNALLLGDSALYLCASSLLRTPTGELFFGEGSRLTVL.

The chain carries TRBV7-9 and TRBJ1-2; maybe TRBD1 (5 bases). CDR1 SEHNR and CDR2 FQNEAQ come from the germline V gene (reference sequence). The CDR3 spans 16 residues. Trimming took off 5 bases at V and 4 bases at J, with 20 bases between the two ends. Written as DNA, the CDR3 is TGTGCCAGCAGCCAAGCCCCTTCGACAGCGTCCTATGGCTACACCTTC. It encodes CASSQAPSTASYGYTF.

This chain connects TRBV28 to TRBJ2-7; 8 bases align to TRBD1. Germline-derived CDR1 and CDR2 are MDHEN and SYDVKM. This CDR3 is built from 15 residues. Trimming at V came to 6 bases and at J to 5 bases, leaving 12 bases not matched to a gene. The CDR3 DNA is TGTGCCAGCAGCCCACCCTTGGACAGGGCCCACGAGCAGTACTTC. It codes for CASSPPLDRAHEQYF.